This TCR beta chain was sequenced in a study of blood T cell repertoires in COVID-19. Trimming took 7 bases from V and 3 from J; bases not matched to a gene: 8. Germline CDR1 is WSHSY and CDR2 is SAAADI. The CDR3 extends over 15 amino acids. Donors were grouped by their self-reported clinical history. Original methodology: Quantification of nucleated cells was approximated via reference gene primer amplification. The repertoire was sequenced with immunoSEQ multiplex PCR; TCRdb's copy has only in-frame clones and lacks some. For V, J and clone size, that table is used; D and trimming come from the DNA. Of 70,000 to 90,000 clones listed, approximately 90% were seen once; the top ten hold approximately 1.2%.

The sample consisted of PBMCs or T cells enriched from blood (not recorded which). The receptor comes from a woman aged 50 to 60 with acute COVID-19. The chain recombines TRBV10-2 with TRBJ1-5, with TRBD1 matching 8 bases. In DNA, the CDR3 is TGCGCCAGCACCCCAGACAGGGGATACAATCAGCCCCAGCATTTT. Translated: CASTPDRGYNQPQHF.